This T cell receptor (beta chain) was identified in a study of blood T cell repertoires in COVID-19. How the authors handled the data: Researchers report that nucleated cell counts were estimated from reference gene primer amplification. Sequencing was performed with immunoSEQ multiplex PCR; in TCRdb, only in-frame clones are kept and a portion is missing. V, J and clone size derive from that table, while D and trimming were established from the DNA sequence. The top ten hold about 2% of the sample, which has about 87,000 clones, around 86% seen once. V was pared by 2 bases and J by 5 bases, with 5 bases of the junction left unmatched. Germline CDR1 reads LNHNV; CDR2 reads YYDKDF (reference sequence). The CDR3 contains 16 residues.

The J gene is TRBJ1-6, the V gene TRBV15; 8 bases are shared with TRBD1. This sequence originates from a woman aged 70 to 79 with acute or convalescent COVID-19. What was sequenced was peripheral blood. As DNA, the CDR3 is TGTGCCACCAGCAGATCCAGGGGGCTGGATAATTCACCCCTCCACTTT. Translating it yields CATSRSRGLDNSPLHF.